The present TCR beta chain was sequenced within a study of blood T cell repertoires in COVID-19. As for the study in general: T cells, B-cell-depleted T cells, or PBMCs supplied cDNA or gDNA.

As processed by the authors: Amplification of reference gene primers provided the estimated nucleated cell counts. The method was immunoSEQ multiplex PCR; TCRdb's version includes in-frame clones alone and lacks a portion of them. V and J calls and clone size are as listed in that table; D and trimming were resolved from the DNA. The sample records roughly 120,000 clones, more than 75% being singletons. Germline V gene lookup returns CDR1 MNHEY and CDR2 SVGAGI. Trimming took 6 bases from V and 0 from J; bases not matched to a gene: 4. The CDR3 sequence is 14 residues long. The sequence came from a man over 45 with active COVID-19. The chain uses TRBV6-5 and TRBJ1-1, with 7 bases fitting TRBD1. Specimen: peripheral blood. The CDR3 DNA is TGTGCCAGCAGGAGAACAGGGGTGAACACTGAAGCTTTCTTT. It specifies CASRRTGVNTEAFF.